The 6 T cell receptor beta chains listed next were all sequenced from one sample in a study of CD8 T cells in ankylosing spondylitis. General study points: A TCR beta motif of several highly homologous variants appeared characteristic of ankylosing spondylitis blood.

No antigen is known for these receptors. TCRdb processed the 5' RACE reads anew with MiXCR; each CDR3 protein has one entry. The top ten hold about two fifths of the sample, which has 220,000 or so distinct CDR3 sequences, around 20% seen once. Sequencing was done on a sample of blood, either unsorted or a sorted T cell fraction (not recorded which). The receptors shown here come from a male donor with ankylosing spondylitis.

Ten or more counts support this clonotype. The chain's CDR3 is CASKDAAGNTIYF. The CDR3, as DNA: TGTGCCAGCAAGGACGCAGCGGGAAACACCATATATTTT. The rearrangement uses TRBV2 and TRBJ1-3, with D unclear. The CDR3 length is 13 residues. The V gene lost 7 bases and the J gene lost 4 bases, with 11 bases spanning the gap. Germline V gene lookup returns CDR1 SNHLY and CDR2 FYNNEI. Full variable domain (remainder filled in from reference TRBV2 and TRBJ1-3): EPEVTQTPSHQVTQMGQEVILRCVPISNHLYFYWYRQILGQKVEFLVSFYNNEISEKSEIFDDQFSVERPDGSNFTLKIRSTKLEDSAMYFCASKDAAGNTIYFGEGSWLTVV.

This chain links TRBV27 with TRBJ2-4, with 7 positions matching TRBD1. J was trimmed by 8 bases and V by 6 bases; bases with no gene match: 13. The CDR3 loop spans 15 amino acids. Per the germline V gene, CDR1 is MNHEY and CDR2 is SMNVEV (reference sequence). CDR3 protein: CASSASLTGADIQYF. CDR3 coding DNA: TGTGCCAGCAGCGCGTCGCTAACAGGGGCGGACATTCAGTACTTC.

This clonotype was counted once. The DNA of the CDR3 is TGTGCCAGCAGCCTGGAGCGGGACAGGGGTACTCCTGAAGCTTTCTTT. Encoded protein: CASSLERDRGTPEAFF. The chain links TRBV3-1 to TRBJ1-1, with 10 bases lining up with TRBD1. Germline CDR1 LGHDT, CDR2 YNNKEL (reference sequence). Germline trimming cut 4 bases from V and 6 bases from J; bases unmatched to any gene: 11. The CDR3 is 16 residues long.

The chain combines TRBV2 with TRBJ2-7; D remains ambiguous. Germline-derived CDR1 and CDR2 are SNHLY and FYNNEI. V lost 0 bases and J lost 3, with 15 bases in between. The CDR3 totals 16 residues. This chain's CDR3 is CASSEAVGQEFYEQYF. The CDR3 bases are TGTGCCAGCAGTGAAGCAGTGGGCCAGGAATTCTACGAGCAGTACTTC.

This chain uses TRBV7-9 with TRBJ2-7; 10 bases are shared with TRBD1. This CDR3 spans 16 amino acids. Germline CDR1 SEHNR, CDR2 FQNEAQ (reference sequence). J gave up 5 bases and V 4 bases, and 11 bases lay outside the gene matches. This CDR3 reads CASSSTPGTGVHEQYF. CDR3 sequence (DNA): TGTGCCAGCAGCTCTACCCCCGGGACAGGGGTCCACGAGCAGTACTTC.

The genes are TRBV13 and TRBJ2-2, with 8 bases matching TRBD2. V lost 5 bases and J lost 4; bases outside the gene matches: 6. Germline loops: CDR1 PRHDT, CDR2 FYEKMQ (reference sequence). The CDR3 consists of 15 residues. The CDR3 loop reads CASSGREAFTGELFF. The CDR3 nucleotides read TGTGCCAGCAGCGGGCGGGAGGCGTTCACCGGGGAGCTGTTTTTT.